This passage covers 29 T cell receptor beta chains from one sample sequenced in a study of identical twins. MiXCR, applied by TCRdb to the 5' RACE reads, yields one record per CDR3 protein. The table has roughly 240,000 distinct CDR3 sequences, approximately 8% seen once. These data were also reused for a study on yellow fever vaccine responses in identical twins.

Specimen: CD8+ T cells sorted from blood. The receptors here all came from a woman aged 18-35 years in good health.

This sequence joins TRBV12-5 and TRBJ2-7; 9 bases are a match to TRBD1. CDR1 is LGHNT and CDR2 is FRNRAP in the germline V gene. With V trimmed by 2 bases and J by 3 bases, 5 bases remained unmatched. The CDR3 extends over 15 amino acids. In DNA, the CDR3 is TGTGCTAGTGGTTTGCCCTTGGACAGGGGCTACGAGCAGTACTTC. Translation gives CASGLPLDRGYEQYF.

This clonotype was picked up a small number of times. V gene TRBV5-1 combines with J gene TRBJ2-2; unclear D gene. V lost 2 bases and J 0 bases, leaving 14 bases between the germline ends. The CDR3 loop spans 17 amino acids. Germline CDR1 and CDR2: SGHRS and YFSETQ. CDR3 nucleotides: TGCGCCAGCAGCTTAAGGGCGACGGATTCGAACACCGGGGAGCTGTTTTTT. This codes for CASSLRATDSNTGELFF. Variable domain in full (rest from reference TRBV5-1 and TRBJ2-2): KAGVTQTPRYLIKTRGQQVTLSCSPISGHRSVSWYQQTPGQGLQFLFEYFSETQRNKGNFPGRFSGRQFSNSRSEMNVSTLELGDSALYLCASSLRATDSNTGELFFGEGSRLTVL.

At least ten counts were recorded for this clonotype. This sequence joins TRBV7-6 and TRBJ2-1; D gene ambiguous. Per germline, CDR1 SGHVS and CDR2 FNYEAQ. The CDR3 runs to 13 residues. V lost 0 bases and J 10 bases, leaving 10 bases between the germline ends. CDR3 protein: CASSLALLREQFF. The CDR3 DNA reads TGTGCCAGCAGCTTAGCATTACTGAGAGAGCAGTTCTTC.

The rearrangement links TRBV3-1 to TRBJ2-1; the D is unclear. CDR1 and CDR2 from the germline V gene are LGHDT and YNNKEL (reference sequence). The CDR3 length is 14 residues. The V gene lost 1 base and the J gene lost 5 bases, with 9 bases spanning the gap. CDR3: CASSQGSQNNEQFF. DNA for the CDR3: TGTGCCAGCAGCCAAGGGTCGCAAAACAATGAGCAGTTCTTC.

This clonotype was seen only a few times. The chain is built from TRBV3-1 and TRBJ2-3, with unresolved D. Germline V lookup: CDR1 LGHDT, CDR2 YNNKEL (reference sequence). The CDR3 length is 16 residues. V was pared by 0 bases and J by 4 bases, with 14 bases between. The CDR3 nucleotides are TGTGCCAGCAGCCAAGAGGAGACGCGACGGCCAGATACGCAGTATTTT. Translating it yields CASSQEETRRPDTQYF.

This clonotype was seen a handful of times. J is TRBJ2-7 and V is TRBV11-3, with 7 bases lining up with TRBD1. This CDR3 spans 15 amino acids. V lost 0 bases, J lost 2 bases, and 4 bases stayed unmatched. Per the germline V gene, CDR1 is SGHNT and CDR2 is YENEEA. CDR3: CASSLEGTVPYEQYF. In nucleotides, the CDR3 is TGTGCCAGCAGCTTAGAAGGGACAGTACCCTACGAGCAGTACTTC.

This clonotype turned up a few times. The chain has TRBV19 and TRBJ1-1, with 10 bases that match TRBD1. CDR1 is LNHDA and CDR2 is SQIVND in the germline V gene (reference sequence). The CDR3 runs 14 residues. Trimming cost V 6 bases and J 1 base; bases outside gene matches: 2. Here the CDR3 DNA reads TGTGCCAGTAGCCGGGACAGGGGGAACACTGAAGCTTTCTTT. The encoded protein is CASSRDRGNTEAFF.

The rearrangement joins TRBV9 to TRBJ2-3, with D unresolved. The V end lost 3 bases, the J end lost 0 bases, and 17 bases lay between the germline ends. Germline CDR1 reads SGDLS; CDR2 reads YYNGEE. This CDR3 spans 17 amino acids. CDR3: CASSAKRLSGSTDTQYF. Here the CDR3 DNA reads TGTGCCAGCAGCGCCAAACGTCTAAGTGGGAGCACAGATACGCAGTATTTT.

This clonotype came up many times. The chain joins TRBV28 to TRBJ2-1, with D tentatively TRBD2 (6 bases). The V and J ends lost 8 bases and 4 bases respectively, with 15 bases between them. Germline assignment: CDR1 MDHEN and CDR2 SYDVKM. This CDR3 comprises 14 residues. CDR3 sequence: CASGRVADYNEQFF. CDR3 coding DNA: TGTGCCAGCGGTCGAGTAGCGGATTACAATGAGCAGTTCTTC.

This clonotype showed up just a few times. The genes are TRBV15 and TRBJ1-4; D is undetermined. The CDR3 contains 13 residues. Germline V lookup: CDR1 LNHNV, CDR2 YYDKDF (reference sequence). Trimming removed 3 bases at V and 4 bases at J, with 6 bases between. The CDR3 DNA is TGTGCCACCAGCAGTCGTCTTAATGAAAAACTGTTTTTT. Translation gives CATSSRLNEKLFF.

In this sample, this clonotype turned up a few times. This rearrangement joins TRBV11-2 to TRBJ1-1; D is undetermined. The CDR3 has 12 amino acids. The germline V gene encodes CDR1 SGHAT and CDR2 FQNNGV. Trimming took 4 bases from V and 11 from J, leaving 14 bases between them. CDR3 bases: TGTGCCAGCAGCTATACCTCTCGTCGGGCTTTCTTT. Its protein is CASSYTSRRAFF.

This clonotype was seen a handful of times. The chain links TRBV28 to TRBJ1-6, with D perhaps TRBD1 (5 bases). V lost 6 bases and J 5 bases, leaving 17 bases between the germline ends. The CDR3 is 16 amino acids. Per the germline V gene, CDR1 is MDHEN and CDR2 is SYDVKM. CDR3 bases: TGTGCCAGCAGAGCCCCGGGACCCTATAATAATTCACCCCTCCACTTT. It translates to CASRAPGPYNNSPLHF.

The table lists this clonotype with many counts. The V and J genes are TRBV3-1 and TRBJ2-1; possibly TRBD1 or TRBD2 for D (5 bases each). Germline V gene lookup returns CDR1 LGHDT and CDR2 YNNKEL (reference sequence). The CDR3 has 15 amino acids. Trimming left V 0 bases short and J 7 bases short, with 13 bases between. The CDR3 sequence is CASSQDPGPTNEQFF. CDR3 DNA sequence: TGTGCCAGCAGCCAAGACCCGGGACCCACAAATGAGCAGTTCTTC.

This clonotype was counted at least ten times. V gene TRBV5-1 combines with J gene TRBJ2-3, with D maybe TRBD2 (6 bases). The CDR3 is 14 residues long. Trimming removed 0 bases at V and 3 bases at J, with 8 bases between. Germline CDR1 SGHRS, CDR2 YFSETQ. The CDR3 bases are TGCGCCAGCAGCTTGGTAGCGGTAACAGATACGCAGTATTTT. Protein: CASSLVAVTDTQYF.

This clonotype was detected many times. This chain uses TRBV11-2 with TRBJ2-4; 11 bases line up with TRBD2. The CDR3 sequence is 17 residues long. CDR1 is SGHAT and CDR2 is FQNNGV in the germline V gene. V lost 5 bases to trimming and J lost 0 bases; unmatched junction nucleotides: 6. In DNA form, the CDR3 reads TGTGCCAGCAGCAAGACTAGCGGGAATATAGCCAAAAACATTCAGTACTTC. Translated, it gives CASSKTSGNIAKNIQYF.

This clonotype turned up a few times. CDR3 amino acids: CASSRLTGGEQYF. In DNA form, the CDR3 reads TGCGCCAGCAGCCGCTTGACAGGCGGCGAGCAGTACTTC. The chain uses TRBV4-1 and TRBJ2-7; a possible D gene is TRBD1 (6 bases). Germline CDR1 is MGHRA and CDR2 is YSYEKL. Trimming removed 4 bases from V and 6 bases from J, with 13 bases in between. The CDR3 has 13 residues.

This clonotype was counted at least ten times. This chain joins TRBV24-1 and TRBJ2-2; D remains unclear. The CDR3 consists of 14 residues. CDR1 and CDR2 (germline): KGHDR, SFDVKD. The V end lost 1 base, the J end lost 4 bases, and 6 bases lay between the germline ends. The CDR3 sequence: CATSDFAVTGELFF. The CDR3 coding sequence is TGTGCCACCAGTGATTTCGCAGTCACCGGGGAGCTGTTTTTT.

This clonotype was seen many times. The genes are TRBV12-3 or TRBV12-4 and TRBJ2-1; 9 bases line up with TRBD2. Trimming cost V 4 bases and J 8 bases; bases outside gene matches: 12. CDR3 size: 16 residues. The CDR3 protein is CASSWIAGVTGDEQFF. Here the CDR3 DNA reads TGTGCCAGCAGTTGGATAGCGGGAGTTACCGGTGATGAGCAGTTCTTC.

V and J are TRBV7-9 and TRBJ1-1; D remains unclear. Germline CDR1 and CDR2: SEHNR and FQNEAQ (reference sequence). This CDR3 region has 15 residues. V lost 5 bases and J lost 1, with 14 bases in between. The CDR3 region has the DNA TGTGCCAGCAGCGACGGCGGCGGTACGAACACTGAAGCTTTCTTT. This encodes CASSDGGGTNTEAFF.

This clonotype was seen a handful of times. The J gene is TRBJ2-3, the V gene TRBV3-1; TRBD1 agrees at 12 bases. Germline V gene data show CDR1 as LGHDT and CDR2 as YNNKEL (reference sequence). CDR3 length: 16 residues. The ends lost 3 bases at V and 7 bases at J; junction bases unmatched: 8. The CDR3 DNA sequence: TGTGCCAGCAGCCACCCCCTGGGACAGGGGGCGAATACGCAGTATTTT. Its translation is CASSHPLGQGANTQYF.

A few counts support this clonotype. This sequence joins TRBV6-5 and TRBJ2-7; 7 bases are a match to TRBD2. This CDR3 has 14 amino acids. V shed 2 bases, J shed 3 bases, and the junction held 4 bases outside the gene matches. Germline CDR1 is MNHEY and CDR2 is SVGAGI. CDR3 DNA sequence: TGTGCCAGCAGTTACCGGACTAGTAGCTACGAGCAGTACTTC. It yields the protein CASSYRTSSYEQYF.

The table lists this clonotype with many counts. This chain links TRBV20-1 with TRBJ1-1, with unresolved D. The CDR3 is made up of 12 amino acids. In germline, CDR1 is DFQATT, CDR2 SNEGSKA (reference sequence). V was pared by 6 bases and J by 3 bases, with 11 bases between. The CDR3 loop reads CSAPLGDTEAFF. CDR3 coding DNA: TGCAGTGCGCCACTCGGTGACACTGAAGCTTTCTTT.

This clonotype was seen a handful of times. The rearrangement links TRBV20-1 to TRBJ2-2, with TRBD2 matching over 8 bases. J gave up 7 bases and V 2 bases, and 12 bases lay outside the gene matches. The CDR3 runs 16 residues. The germline V gene has CDR1 DFQATT and CDR2 SNEGSKA (reference sequence). CDR3 sequence (DNA): TGCAGTGCTAGAAGGGTCAGCGGTAGCGGGAACGGGGAGCTGTTTTTT. Its translation: CSARRVSGSGNGELFF.

This chain joins TRBV5-5 and TRBJ1-4; 7 bases are shared with TRBD1. V trimming: 7 bases; J trimming: 3 bases; junction bases outside the gene matches: 3. Germline CDR1 is SGHKS and CDR2 is YYEKEE (reference sequence). The CDR3 is made up of 13 amino acids. The CDR3 protein is CASLGGSNEKLFF. CDR3 sequence (DNA): TGTGCCAGCCTAGGGGGCTCTAATGAAAAACTGTTTTTT.

This clonotype was observed a handful of times. The chain links TRBV9 to TRBJ2-7; D unresolved. Germline V gene sequence: CDR1 SGDLS, CDR2 YYNGEE. V lost 4 bases, J lost 7 bases, and 18 bases lay in between. The CDR3 sequence is 14 residues long. The CDR3 DNA sequence: TGTGCCAGCAGCCCCGGCGGCTACGGTGGGGAGCAGTACTTC. This encodes CASSPGGYGGEQYF.

The chain couples TRBV7-9 to TRBJ1-5, with a weak D call TRBD1 (5 bases). The CDR3 consists of 15 residues. The germline CDR1 and CDR2 sequences are SEHNR and FQNEAQ (reference sequence). The ends were cut back, 5 bases at V and 2 bases at J, with 13 bases in the middle. The CDR3 reads CASSVSGTGNQPQHF. For the CDR3, the DNA is TGTGCCAGCAGCGTTTCCGGGACGGGCAATCAGCCCCAGCATTTT.

This clonotype has a count of ten or more. The V call is TRBV7-3, the J call TRBJ2-3; 8 bases agree with TRBD2. Trimming removed 4 bases from V and 0 bases from J; junction bases left unmatched: 0. CDR1 and CDR2 (germline): SGHTA, FQGTGA. This CDR3 has 14 amino acids. The CDR3 DNA sequence: TGTGCCAGCAGCTCTAGCGGGAGCACAGATACGCAGTATTTT. It translates to CASSSSGSTDTQYF.

The V and J genes are TRBV9 and TRBJ2-5; 7 positions match TRBD2. After removal of 3 bases from V and 4 bases from J, the junction contained 6 bases not matched to a gene. CDR1 and CDR2 from the germline V gene are SGDLS and YYNGEE. This CDR3 has 14 residues. CDR3 bases: TGTGCCAGCAGCGGCGGGAGAGTCGGAGAGACCCAGTACTTC. As protein: CASSGGRVGETQYF.

This clonotype showed up just a few times. J is TRBJ2-5 and V is TRBV20-1; D may be TRBD1 (6 bases). The CDR3 length is 15 residues. The germline CDR1 and CDR2 sequences are DFQATT and SNEGSKA (reference sequence). Deletions cut 1 base from V and 7 bases from J, with 19 bases between. As DNA, the CDR3 is TGCAGTGCTAGAGCTACCGGGGCGGCACAGGGGACCCAGTACTTC. Translating it yields CSARATGAAQGTQYF.